A single sample is the source of the 11 T cell receptor beta chains below, sequenced in a study of shared clonotypes between healthy human individuals. Generated by immunoSEQ multiplex PCR, the TCRdb table keeps only in-frame clones and is missing some. In the table there are around 2.5 million clones, under 95% of which are singletons. The source material was naive CD4+ T cells from PBMCs. Subset: CD45RA+ positively selected. These receptors were obtained from a man younger than 35 in good health. Some clones in this sample may be carry-over from other donors' samples.

The rearrangement links TRBV6-5 to TRBJ1-4; 7 positions match TRBD1. Germline V lookup: CDR1 MNHEY, CDR2 SVGAGI. This CDR3 spans 15 amino acids. V shed 6 bases, J shed 7 bases, and the junction held 11 bases outside the gene matches. This CDR3 is CASSREQGSSEKLFF. The CDR3 DNA reads as TGTGCCAGCAGCCGAGAACAGGGGTCCTCTGAAAAACTGTTTTTT.

The genes are TRBV5-8 and TRBJ1-1, with D uncertain. CDR1 and CDR2 from the germline V gene are SGHTS and YDEGEE. This CDR3 has 16 residues. V was shortened by 2 bases and J by 4 bases, with 18 bases between the two germline ends. This CDR3 is CASSLKRPLKVTEAFF. CDR3 sequence (DNA): TGTGCCAGCAGCTTAAAACGCCCGTTGAAGGTCACTGAAGCTTTCTTT.

CDR3: CAIPWSAGREDTQYF. CDR3 nucleotide sequence: TGTGCCATCCCCTGGTCAGCGGGCCGCGAAGATACGCAGTATTTT. The chain uses TRBV10-3 and TRBJ2-3, with TRBD2 as a possible D gene (6 bases). There are 15 residues in the CDR3. V lost 8 bases to trimming and J lost 5 bases, with 20 bases between them. Germline CDR1 and CDR2: ENHRY and SYGVKD.

This chain links TRBV19 with TRBJ2-1; D unclear. This CDR3 contains 14 residues. The V gene's germline CDR1 is LNHDA and CDR2 SQIVND (reference sequence). V was trimmed by 0 bases and J by 7 bases, leaving 10 bases between them. This CDR3 is CASSIERLGNEQFF. The CDR3 DNA reads TGTGCCAGTAGTATAGAACGCCTAGGGAATGAGCAGTTCTTC.

Worth noting for this clone: One end of the junction fails to match germline, which may point to a read error. This chain connects TRBV18 to TRBJ2-2; perhaps TRBD2 as D (5 bases). This CDR3 comprises 13 residues. Per germline, CDR1 KGHSH and CDR2 LQKENI. The DNA for the CDR3 is TGTGCCGGCTCACCGAACGGCGGGGGGGAGCTGTTTTTT. Translating it yields CAGSPNGGGELFF.

The chain has TRBV2 and TRBJ2-7, with 8 bases identical to TRBD2. Germline V gene sequence: CDR1 SNHLY, CDR2 FYNNEI. There are 14 residues in the CDR3. Trimming took 8 bases from V and 1 from J; bases not matched to a gene: 7. The CDR3 coding sequence is TGTGCCAGCGCCTGGCGGGAGGCTTCCTACGAGCAGTACTTC. This sequence encodes CASAWREASYEQYF.

This chain's CDR3 is CASSFERPPYEQYF. The CDR3 region has the DNA TGTGCCAGCAGTTTTGAACGACCCCCCTACGAGCAGTACTTC. This sequence joins TRBV6-5 and TRBJ2-7; D gene unclear. V was clipped by 4 bases and J by 2 bases, with 12 bases between them. CDR3 length: 14 residues. Germline assignment: CDR1 MNHEY and CDR2 SVGAGI.

The rearrangement uses TRBV2 and TRBJ2-7, with 7 bases aligning to TRBD1. Trimming cost V 5 bases and J 1 base; bases outside gene matches: 5. The CDR3 is 14 residues long. The germline V gene encodes CDR1 SNHLY and CDR2 FYNNEI. The CDR3 is CASSWTGPSYEQYF. CDR3 coding DNA: TGTGCCAGCAGTTGGACAGGTCCTTCCTACGAGCAGTACTTC.

This chain joins TRBV30 and TRBJ2-5; tentative D call: TRBD1 (6 bases). Per the germline V gene, CDR1 is GTSNPN and CDR2 is SVGIG (reference sequence). This CDR3 is built from 15 residues. V lost 0 bases to trimming and J lost 1 base, with 12 bases between them. The chain's CDR3 is CAWSVGEGVQETQYF. The CDR3, as DNA: TGTGCCTGGAGTGTAGGCGAGGGGGTCCAAGAGACCCAGTACTTC.

This chain joins TRBV19 and TRBJ1-2; TRBD1 matches at 7 bases. After removal of 7 bases from V and 4 bases from J, the junction contained 9 bases not matched to a gene. Germline loops: CDR1 LNHDA, CDR2 SQIVND (reference sequence). This CDR3 comprises 14 residues. The CDR3 loop reads CASNHRDRLYGYTF. The DNA for the CDR3 is TGTGCCAGTAACCACCGGGACAGACTCTATGGCTACACCTTC.

The genes are TRBV7-3 and TRBJ2-6, with D uncertain. CDR3 length equals 15 residues. Germline CDR1 SGHTA, CDR2 FQGTGA. Trimming took off 1 base at V and 4 bases at J, with 8 bases between the two ends. CDR3 region: CASSLMNPGANVLTF. The CDR3 DNA reads as TGTGCCAGCAGCTTAATGAATCCCGGGGCCAACGTCCTGACTTTC.